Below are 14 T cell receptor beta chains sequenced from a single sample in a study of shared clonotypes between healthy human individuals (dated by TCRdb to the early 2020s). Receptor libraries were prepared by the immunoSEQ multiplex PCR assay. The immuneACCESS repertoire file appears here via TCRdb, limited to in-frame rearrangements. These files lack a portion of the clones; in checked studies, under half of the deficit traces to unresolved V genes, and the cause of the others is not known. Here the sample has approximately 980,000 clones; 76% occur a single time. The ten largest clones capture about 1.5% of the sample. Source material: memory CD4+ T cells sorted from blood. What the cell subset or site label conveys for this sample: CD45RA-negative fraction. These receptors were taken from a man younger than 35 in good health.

In DNA form, the CDR3 reads TGTGCCAGCAGTGATCGACGAAATGAAAAACTGTTTTTT. As protein: CASSDRRNEKLFF. The chain has TRBV6-1 and TRBJ1-4; no firm D call. This CDR3 is 13 amino acids long. Germline values: CDR1 MNHNS, CDR2 SASEGT. V dropped 3 bases and J dropped 5 bases, with 7 bases sitting between them.

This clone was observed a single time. The CDR3 sequence is CASSRQGVTEAFF. CDR3 nucleotides: TGTGCCAGCAGCCGACAGGGGGTCACTGAAGCTTTCTTT. The chain is built from TRBV6-6 and TRBJ1-1; the match to TRBD1 covers 9 bases. V lost 6 bases, J lost 4 bases, and 3 bases stayed unmatched. The CDR3 sequence is 13 residues long. Germline assignment: CDR1 MNHNY and CDR2 SVGAGI (reference sequence).

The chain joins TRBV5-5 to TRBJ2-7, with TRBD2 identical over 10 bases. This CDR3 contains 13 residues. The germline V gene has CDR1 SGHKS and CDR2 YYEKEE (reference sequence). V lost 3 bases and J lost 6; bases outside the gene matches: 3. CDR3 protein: CASSWIAGGEQYF. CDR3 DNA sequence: TGTGCCAGCAGCTGGATAGCGGGAGGCGAGCAGTACTTC.

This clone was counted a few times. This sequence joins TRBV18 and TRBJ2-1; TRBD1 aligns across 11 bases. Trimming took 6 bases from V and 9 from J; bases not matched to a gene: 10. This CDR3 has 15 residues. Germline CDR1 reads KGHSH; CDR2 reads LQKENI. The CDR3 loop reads CASSLGQGASGEQFF. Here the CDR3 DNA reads TGTGCCAGCTCCCTCGGACAGGGGGCAAGTGGTGAGCAGTTCTTC.

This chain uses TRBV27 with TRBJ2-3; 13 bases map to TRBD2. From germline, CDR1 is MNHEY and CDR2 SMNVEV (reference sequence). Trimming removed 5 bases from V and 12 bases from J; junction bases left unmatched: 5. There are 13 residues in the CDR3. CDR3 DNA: TGTGCCAGCAGTCTTCGGACTAGCGGGGGACAGTATTTT. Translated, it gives CASSLRTSGGQYF.

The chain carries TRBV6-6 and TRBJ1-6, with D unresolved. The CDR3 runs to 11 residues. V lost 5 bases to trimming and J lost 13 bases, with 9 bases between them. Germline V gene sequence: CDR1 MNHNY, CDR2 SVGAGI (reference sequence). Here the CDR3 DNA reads TGTGCCAGCAGTATTGACCTTCCCCTCCACTTT. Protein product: CASSIDLPLHF.

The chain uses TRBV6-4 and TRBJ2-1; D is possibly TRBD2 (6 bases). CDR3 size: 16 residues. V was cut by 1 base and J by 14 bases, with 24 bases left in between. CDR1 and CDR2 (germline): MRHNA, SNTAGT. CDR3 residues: CASSDWMTKPEWGEFF. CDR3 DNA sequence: TGTGCCAGCAGTGACTGGATGACTAAGCCTGAATGGGGGGAGTTCTTC.

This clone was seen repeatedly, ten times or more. Here the CDR3 reads CASSEGWQTLNTIYF. CDR3 DNA sequence: TGTGCCAGCAGTGAAGGGTGGCAGACATTAAACACCATATATTTT. The rearrangement links TRBV6-1 to TRBJ1-3; no clear D. Trimming took 1 base from V and 6 from J, leaving 13 bases between them. There are 15 residues in the CDR3. The germline CDR1 and CDR2 sequences are MNHNS and SASEGT.

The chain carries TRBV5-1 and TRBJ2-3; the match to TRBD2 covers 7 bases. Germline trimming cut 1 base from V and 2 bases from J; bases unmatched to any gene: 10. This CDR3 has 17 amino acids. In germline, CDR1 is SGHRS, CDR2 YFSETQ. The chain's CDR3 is CASSLYGASGNTDTQYF. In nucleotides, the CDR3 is TGCGCCAGCAGCTTGTACGGCGCTAGCGGAAACACAGATACGCAGTATTTT.

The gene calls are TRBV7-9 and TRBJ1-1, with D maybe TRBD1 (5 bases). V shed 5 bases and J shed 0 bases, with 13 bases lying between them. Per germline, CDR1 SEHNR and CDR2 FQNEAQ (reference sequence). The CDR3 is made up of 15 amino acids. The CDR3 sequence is CASSPPDIMNTEAFF. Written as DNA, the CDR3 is TGTGCCAGCAGCCCGCCGGACATCATGAACACTGAAGCTTTCTTT.

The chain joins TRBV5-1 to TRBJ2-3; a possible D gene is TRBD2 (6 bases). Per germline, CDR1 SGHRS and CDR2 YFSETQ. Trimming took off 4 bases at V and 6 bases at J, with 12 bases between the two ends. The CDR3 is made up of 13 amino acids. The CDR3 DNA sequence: TGCGCCAGCAGCGTGGGAGGTCCGGATACGCAGTATTTT. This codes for CASSVGGPDTQYF.

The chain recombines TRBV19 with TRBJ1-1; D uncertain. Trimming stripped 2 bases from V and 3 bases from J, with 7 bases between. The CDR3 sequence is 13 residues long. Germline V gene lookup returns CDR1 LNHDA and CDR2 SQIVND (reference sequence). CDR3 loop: CASSISGDTEAFF. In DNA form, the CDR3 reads TGTGCCAGTAGTATATCGGGAGACACTGAAGCTTTCTTT.

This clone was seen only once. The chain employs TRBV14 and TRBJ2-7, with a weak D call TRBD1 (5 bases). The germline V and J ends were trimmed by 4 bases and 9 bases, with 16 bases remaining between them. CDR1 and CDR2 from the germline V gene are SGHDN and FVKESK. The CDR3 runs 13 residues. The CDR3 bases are TGTGCCAGCAGCCCCTATGGGGCCCAAGTGCAGTACTTC. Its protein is CASSPYGAQVQYF.

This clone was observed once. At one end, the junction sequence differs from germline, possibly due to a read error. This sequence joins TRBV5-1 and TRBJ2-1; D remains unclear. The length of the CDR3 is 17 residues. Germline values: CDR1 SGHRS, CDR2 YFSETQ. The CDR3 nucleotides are TGCGCCAGCAGCTTGGGAGGCGCAGGCGCGTCCTACAATGAGCGGTTCTTC. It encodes CASSLGGAGASYNERFF.